What follows is one T cell receptor beta chain and its context. Its antigen remains unidentified. One junction end does not reproduce the germline sequence, and a read error may be involved. This sample stems from a study of cytomegalovirus exposure and HLA in healthy donors (dated by TCRdb to 2016 to 2017). Broadly, across the study: An earlier analysis of approximately 640 of the donors reported approximately 270 Gb of sequence data and approximately 110 million unique TCR beta sequences from roughly 200 million T cells. A handful of DR-DQ haplotypes were handled as single units for association and clustering because linkage in the cohort was strong. The study combined high-throughput TCR immunosequencing, statistical association of individual TCRs with disease status, and machine learning to predict cytomegalovirus infection status. A later genetic analysis took genome-wide SNP genotypes for about three fifths of the 666 donors and used that subset as a discovery cohort. Alongside the repertoire data, information on donor age, sex, ethnicity and CMV serostatus was compiled. An early release that covered 640 HLA-typed donors contained approximately 300 gigabases of sequencing data and tens of millions of unique TCR sequences. In the later analysis, no new phenotypic data were used to find candidate immune exposures; instead, reliance was placed on TCR beta sequences and their occurrence across donors. The aim of the study was to test whether cataloging public T cell receptors could identify signatures of past pathogen exposure. To decide whether each TCR beta V gene segment behaved as functional or pseudogenic, an earlier analysis of over 500 of the donors relied on high-throughput TCR beta sequencing. Class I and class II HLA loci were covered by the typing at four-digit resolution. The T cell repertoires of some 700 subjects were profiled by immunosequencing and related to cytomegalovirus serostatus. In addition to the first cohort of 650 to 750 subjects, a separate validation cohort of 120 different subjects was used. To study patterns of TCR occurrence, a later analysis re-analyzed previously published TCR beta repertoires from 600 to 750 donors and added high-resolution HLA genotyping. Among roughly 400 genotyped donors of the cohort, an average of around 240,000 unique TCR beta nucleotide sequences was sequenced per donor, of which about 19% were non-productive. All discovery cohort repertoires had been generated using a single sequencing platform. Of the 300 to 400 genotyped donors, 65% to 90% fell in the genetic ancestry cluster associated with self-reported Caucasian donors. Typing coverage varied by locus: roughly 629-640 donors for A, B, C, DRB1 and DQB1; approximately 500 for DQA1; more than 600 for DPA1; roughly 450 for DPB1.

Libraries came from the immunoSEQ multiplex PCR assay. For the multiplex PCR, a mixture combining 60 forward primers for TCR Vbeta segments and 13 reverse primers for TCR Jbeta segments was used. The CDR3 region of rearranged TCR beta genes was amplified from genomic DNA by a multiplex PCR assay. The Illumina HiSeq System was used to sequence the amplified TCR beta libraries as 87-base-pair reads. Turning to the authors' computational methods: A later analysis counted about 80 million unique TCR beta chains across the 650 to 800 repertoires, and some 12 million of these chains were shared by at least two donors. Raw reads were error-corrected and collapsed into unique sequences by a nearest-neighbor algorithm in which closely related sequences were merged to remove PCR and sequencing errors. To assign V, D and J gene segments, CDR3 sequences were aligned to IMGT reference sequences. Each retained sequence needed at least a six-nucleotide match to both a V gene segment and a J gene segment. Rearrangements were classified as productive when the CDR3 lacked stop codons and remained in frame with V and J, and all other rearrangements were classified as non-productive. Following IMGT convention, CDR3 was defined as the stretch from the second conserved V-encoded cysteine to the conserved J-encoded phenylalanine. The earlier analysis of 500 to 750 of the donors excluded any sequence lacking an unambiguous match to a single V gene segment. An earlier analysis of just under 600 of the donors called V segments functional above 56.7% productive rearrangements and segregating when the between-donor standard deviation exceeded 5%. A statistical classification framework was built for diagnosing cytomegalovirus status from the catalog of TCR beta chain sequences. In a later analysis, V and J genes were assigned by comparing TCR nucleotide sequences against IMGT/GENE-DB human TR gene sequences. A later analysis assigned CDR3 sequences and most-parsimonious VDJ recombination scenarios with the TCRdist pipeline. In a later analysis, each TCR beta chain was defined by its CDR3 amino acid sequence together with its V-gene family, and reads without a unique V-gene family were excluded. To address suspected cross-contamination and a sequencing artifact, a later analysis removed several hundred highly shared, low-generation-probability nucleotide sequences. For each public chain, a later analysis derived a clonal expansion index from normalized ranks of inferred template counts within each repertoire. Generation probabilities in a later analysis came from a VDJ recombination model fitted to out-of-frame rearrangements, and those results were checked against IGoR. Hypergeometric tests were used in a later analysis to score TCR-TCR, TCR-HLA and TCR-CMV co-occurrence, with a repertoire-size bias correction applied to the TCR pairs. False discovery rates were estimated in a later analysis by permuting HLA or CMV assignments 20 times. In a later analysis, co-occurring TCRs were grouped using DBSCAN, with TCRdist sequence similarity added in when clustering inside HLA-allele-positive subsets. For co-occurrence clustering, repertoires with fewer than 30,000 or more than 120,000 public chains were excluded, along with a handful of repertoires with anomalous nucleotide sharing. TCRdb re-hosts the immuneACCESS table, in-frame sequences only. Its copies lack some clones; in the studies checked, an unresolved V gene accounts for under half of them, and the cause for the rest is not known. That table is the source of V, J and clone size, and D and trimming were worked out from the DNA. The sample table holds roughly 150,000 clones, of which 65% to 80% were seen once. The ten largest clones represent roughly 1.8% of the sample.

In total, approximately 700 healthy bone marrow donors made up the cohort. Cohort members were all nominally healthy when sampled, although unrecorded immune exposures were likely present. The donor tested CMV seronegative and was one of the 352 seronegative cohort members. Each donor provided a peripheral blood sample, and peripheral blood mononuclear cells were used for TCR beta sequencing. Genomic DNA extraction from the blood cell samples was performed with the Qiagen DNeasy Blood Extraction Kit. For CDR1 and CDR2, the germline V gene (reference sequence) lists SEHNR and FQNEAQ. From the cysteine through the phenylalanine, the CDR3 covers 12 amino acids. Solely the CDR3 DNA is kept, with 36 bases framed from the first base. Study-wide findings and limitations: According to a later genetic analysis, donors in an Asian-associated ancestry cluster had fewer N-insertions in productive TCRs than the roughly 660-donor mean. The presence/absence analyses assumed that sequencing depth was roughly uniform across donors, and that assumption may not be true. Assigning TCR associations to individual alleles was difficult when HLA alleles, especially DR and DQ, strongly co-occurred. The classifier was reported to diagnose cytomegalovirus status with high specificity and sensitivity in both the original and validation cohorts. Because counts were too low, about 18 rarely observed V segments, including chromosome 9 orphons, were excluded from the earlier analysis of some 540 of the donors. A further reported finding was that TCR beta sequences accurately predicted the HLA-A and HLA-B alleles for most subjects in the first cohort. Across donors, most TCR sequences were observed very rarely, whereas some public TCRs were present in many individuals. An earlier analysis of approximately 590 of the donors showed that most TCR beta V segments appeared in productive rearrangements either about 90% or about 30% of the time, which broadly matched IMGT annotations. According to a later analysis, parvovirus B19, influenza, CMV and Epstein-Barr virus appeared linked to several top co-occurrence clusters. The sequencing pipeline was judged likely to have produced a cluster of highly shared sequence variants as a technical artifact. In vitro tests confirmed that a few of the cytomegalovirus-associated TCR beta chains recognize cytomegalovirus antigens. Because HLA typing was missing for some donors at each locus, association tests included only the typed subset. Only TCR beta chains were sequenced in this cohort, and the absence of alpha or paired-chain data limited detectable features. Some IMGT-functional V segments, including TRBV6-2 and TRBV6-3, could not be told apart with the 87-base-pair reads, so those segments were excluded. In a later analysis, around 17,000 TCR beta sequences were associated with specific HLA alleles at a false discovery rate of 0.05. The study listed 164 TCR beta chains as associated with cytomegalovirus. In a later analysis, HLA-associated TCR beta chains showed more clonal expansion and lower generation probabilities than non-associated chains that were equally common. According to a later analysis, most CMV-associated TCR beta chains appeared to be HLA-restricted, and the HLA associations seemed to be driven largely by CMV exposure. Linkage disequilibrium might explain the correlated functional status among segregating V segments, but an unknown experimental factor could not be ruled out. According to a later analysis, TCR association rates differed among HLA loci, with DRB1 alleles showing the most associated TCRs and HLA-C alleles showing the fewest. CMV serostatus was the only immune exposure information available for the cohort. V-gene and J-gene trimming of TCR beta chains was associated with a missense DCLRE1C variant in a later genetic analysis, and the association was replicated in an independent cohort. The authors suggested that the approach could potentially be extended to other disease states and immunological phenotypes.

The material sequenced was PBMCs. The TCR was taken from a woman in her thirties or forties in good health and CMV-seronegative. The V and J genes are TRBV7-9 and TRBJ1-2; no D gene call is confident. The bases read TGTTCCAGCAGCCGGAGATCCTATGGCTACACCTTC. Its amino acids are CSSSRRSYGYTF.